This TCR beta chain derives from a study of beta chain features in type 1 diabetes. Sorted CD4+ subsets: naive, central memory, regulatory, stem cell-like memory (CD45RO/CCR7/CD25/CD127/CD95/CD27 panel). Note on this clone: Its target is unknown.

Expressed TCRB transcripts got sequenced, as all isolated RNA was reverse transcribed. Only in-frame clones appear in the TCRdb table, and some are missing; sequencing was by immunoSEQ multiplex PCR. The repertoire holds around 300,000 clones, with around 7.8% as singletons. CDR1 and CDR2 from the germline V gene are SGHTA and FQGNSA. Trimming pared 1 base from V and 0 bases from J, leaving 16 bases between. The CDR3 has 18 residues. Whole-study findings and limits: Shorter templates might be favored by PCR, and equally so in patients and in controls.

Source material: central memory CD4+ T cells from blood. The sequence was obtained from a woman in her late teens or twenties in good health. J is TRBJ2-1 and V is TRBV7-2, with D unresolved. CDR3 amino acids: CASSLVFDAQSSYNEQFF. The CDR3 nucleotides are TGTGCCAGCAGCTTAGTTTTTGACGCGCAAAGCTCCTACAATGAGCAGTTCTTC.